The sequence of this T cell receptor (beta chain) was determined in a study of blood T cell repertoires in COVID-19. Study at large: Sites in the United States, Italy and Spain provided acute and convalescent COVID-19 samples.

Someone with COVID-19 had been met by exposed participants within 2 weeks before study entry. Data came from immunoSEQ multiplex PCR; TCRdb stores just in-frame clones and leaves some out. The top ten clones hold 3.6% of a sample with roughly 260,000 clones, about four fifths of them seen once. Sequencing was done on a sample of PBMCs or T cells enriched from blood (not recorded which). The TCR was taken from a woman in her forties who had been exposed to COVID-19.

CDR3: CASRRSQGNTGELFF. The CDR3 nucleotides read TGTGCCAGCAGACGGTCGCAGGGGAACACCGGGGAGCTGTTTTTT. The V and J genes are TRBV6-5 and TRBJ2-2, with a tentative D call TRBD1 (5 bases). Germline V CDR1 and CDR2: MNHEY, SVGAGI. The CDR3 loop spans 15 amino acids. V was trimmed by 6 bases and J by 1 base, leaving 12 bases between them.